The rows below give T cell receptor beta chains drawn from one sample of a study of identical twins. Using its own MiXCR run on the 5' RACE reads, TCRdb lists one record per CDR3 protein. The table has 500,000 to 550,000 distinct CDR3 sequences, under 25% seen once. These data also featured in a second study, about T cells expressing NK-cell markers.

Sequencing was performed on CD4+ T cells sorted from blood. The receptors stem from a woman aged 18-29 years in good health. Each CDR3 is given without its conserved first and last residue. The order of the fields is J gene, V gene, CDR3 protein.

TRBJ2-1	TRBV6-1	ASSEIREKGEQF
TRBJ2-5	TRBV7-2	ASSLVGYHETQY
TRBJ2-1	TRBV6-2/TRBV6-3	ASVDTDRGEQF
TRBJ1-6	TRBV12-3/TRBV12-4	ASSSRASPPLH
TRBJ2-2	TRBV20-1	SARVPLDTGELF
TRBJ2-2	TRBV7-2	ASSLVQGLETGELF
TRBJ2-7	TRBV3-1	ACSPGDSAGNHRY
TRBJ2-1	TRBV3-1	ASSTAAKEGNEQF
TRBJ2-7	TRBV6-2/TRBV6-3	ASSPMRIDSYEQY
TRBJ2-2	TRBV6-5	ASSTPGELF
TRBJ2-7	TRBV11-1	ASSLIGGGGLAGHEQY
TRBJ2-7	TRBV3-1	ASSRKGGLHEQY
TRBJ2-7	TRBV27	ASSRWGSGVEQY
TRBJ2-4	TRBV6-6	ASSAQGSNIQY
TRBJ2-2	TRBV5-1	ASSFWSQQGPWTNTGELF
TRBJ2-1	TRBV20-1	SAEPRTRSYNEQF
TRBJ1-6	TRBV30	AWWRGQGNSPLH
TRBJ2-5	TRBV6-5	ASSYSPVAQETQY
TRBJ1-2	TRBV5-1	ASSLGFMSYGYT
TRBJ2-6	TRBV5-1	ASSLSTGAWSGANVLT
TRBJ2-3	TRBV7-6	ASSGDTQY
TRBJ2-3	TRBV9	ASSRSPGLNTQY
TRBJ2-3	TRBV12-3/TRBV12-4	ASSPRPRGSTDTQY
TRBJ1-3	TRBV6-1	ASSDRDRNTIY
TRBJ1-2	TRBV7-2	ASSFNAGTGYT
TRBJ1-1	TRBV5-1	ASTRGGRTEAF
TRBJ1-2	TRBV20-1	SARVVDNYGYT